This T cell receptor (beta chain) was found in a study of glioma-infiltrating T cells. Germline-derived CDR1 and CDR2 are MNHEY and SMNVEV (reference sequence). The length of the CDR3 is 14 residues. Trimming took 8 bases from V and 4 from J, leaving 17 bases between them. Amplification of TCR alpha and beta CDR3 regions from RNA used iRepertoire nested multiplex PCR. TCRdb called the multiplex PCR reads again in MiXCR, with one record for every CDR3 protein. This repertoire shows some 150,000 distinct CDR3 sequences, 39% found once; its top ten account for 20% to 25%. The receptor comes from a human donor with low-grade glioma or glioblastoma, undergoing nonglioma brain surgery, or in good health (not recorded which). This sequence joins TRBV27 and TRBJ1-2; D is ambiguous. Sequencing was carried out using glioma tissue, nonneoplastic brain tissue, or PBMCs (not recorded which). CDR3 region: CASGTRKALYGYTF. The CDR3 DNA follows: TGTGCCAGCGGTACTCGGAAAGCACTCTATGGCTACACCTTC.